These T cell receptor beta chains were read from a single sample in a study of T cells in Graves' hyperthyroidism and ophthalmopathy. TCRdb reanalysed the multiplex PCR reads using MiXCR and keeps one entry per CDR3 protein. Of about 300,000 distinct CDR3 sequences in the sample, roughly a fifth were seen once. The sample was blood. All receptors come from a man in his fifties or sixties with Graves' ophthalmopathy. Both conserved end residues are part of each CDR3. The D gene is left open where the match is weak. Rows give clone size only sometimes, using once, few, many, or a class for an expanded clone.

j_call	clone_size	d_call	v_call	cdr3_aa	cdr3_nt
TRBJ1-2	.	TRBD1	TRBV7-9	CASRRSGQNYGYTF	TGTGCCAGCAGAAGATCGGGACAGAACTATGGCTACACCTTC
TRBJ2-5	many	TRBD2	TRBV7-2	CASSLDGGGSQETQYF	TGTGCCAGCAGCTTAGACGGCGGGGGGTCCCAAGAGACCCAGTACTTC
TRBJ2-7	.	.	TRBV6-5	CASSYSSTWTGTYEQYF	TGTGCCAGCAGTTACTCGAGTACATGGACGGGGACCTACGAGCAGTACTTC
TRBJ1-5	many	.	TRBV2	CASMKGYNQPQHF	TGTGCCAGCATGAAAGGGTACAATCAGCCCCAGCATTTT
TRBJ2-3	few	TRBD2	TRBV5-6	CASSYATSGLKDTQYF	TGTGCCAGCAGCTATGCGACTAGCGGTCTTAAAGATACGCAGTATTTT
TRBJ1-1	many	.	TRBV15	CATSRDRVREGGAFF	TGTGCCACCAGCAGAGATAGGGTCAGGGAAGGTGGAGCTTTCTTT
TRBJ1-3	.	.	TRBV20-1	CSARLFSGNTIYF	TGCAGTGCTCGTTTGTTCTCTGGAAACACCATATATTTT
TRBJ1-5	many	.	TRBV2	CASSGETYSNQPQHF	TGTGCCAGCAGTGGTGAGACCTATAGCAATCAGCCCCAGCATTTT
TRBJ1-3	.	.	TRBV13	CASSVSAGPANSGNTIYF	TGTGCCAGCAGCGTCTCGGCAGGCCCAGCCAACTCTGGAAACACCATATATTTT
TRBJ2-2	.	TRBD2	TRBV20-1	CSARPPGGWTGELFF	TGCAGTGCTAGACCTCCGGGAGGGTGGACCGGGGAGCTGTTTTTT
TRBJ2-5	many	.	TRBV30	CAWAASGTAQYF	TGTGCCTGGGCAGCCAGTGGGACGGCCCAGTACTTC
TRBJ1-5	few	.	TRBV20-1	CSATSGGLGNQPQHF	TGCAGTGCTACATCCGGGGGACTTGGCAATCAGCCCCAGCATTTT
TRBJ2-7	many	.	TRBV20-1	CSARGQLGEQYF	TGCAGTGCTAGAGGGCAACTAGGAGAGCAGTACTTC
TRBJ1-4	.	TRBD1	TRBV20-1	CSALQGADEKLFF	TGCAGTGCCCTACAGGGGGCGGATGAAAAACTGTTTTTT
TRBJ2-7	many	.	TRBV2	CASSESRVRGYEQYF	TGTGCCAGCAGTGAAAGTAGAGTACGGGGCTACGAGCAGTACTTC
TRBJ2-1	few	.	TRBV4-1	CASSPSLGSYEQFF	TGCGCCAGCAGCCCATCCCTAGGGTCCTATGAGCAGTTCTTC
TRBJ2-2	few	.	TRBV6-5	CASSYSHTVVSGELFF	TGTGCCAGCAGTTACTCCCACACCGTAGTTTCCGGGGAGCTGTTTTTT
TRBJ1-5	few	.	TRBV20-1	CSAIPGRKIYSNQPQHF	TGCAGTGCTATCCCGGGACGGAAGATATATAGCAATCAGCCCCAGCATTTT
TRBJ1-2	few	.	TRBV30	CAFSRGIGGDGGYTF	TGTGCCTTCTCCCGGGGAATTGGAGGGGATGGTGGCTACACCTTC
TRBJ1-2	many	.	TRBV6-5	CASRGLKEGANYGYTF	TGTGCCAGCAGGGGACTAAAGGAAGGGGCTAACTATGGCTACACCTTC
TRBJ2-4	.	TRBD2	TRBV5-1	CASSTMTSGSVVKNIQYF	TGCGCCAGCAGCACCATGACTAGCGGGAGCGTGGTCAAAAACATTCAGTACTTC
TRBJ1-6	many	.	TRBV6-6	CASSYRGSSYNSPLHF	TGTGCCAGCAGTTACCGGGGGAGCTCCTATAATTCACCCCTCCACTTT
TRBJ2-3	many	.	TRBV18	CASSPGQGDTQYF	TGTGCCAGCTCACCCGGGCAGGGAGATACGCAGTATTTT
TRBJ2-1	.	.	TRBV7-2	CASHAGTLLRNEQFF	TGTGCCAGCCACGCCGGCACCCTTCTTCGGAATGAGCAGTTCTTC